Each of the 29 T cell receptor beta chains below was sequenced from the same sample in a study of beta chain features in type 1 diabetes. Overall study findings and caveats: Type 1 diabetes patients had moderately but significantly shorter TCRB CDR3s in all four CD4+ subsets.

Reverse transcribing all isolated RNA meant expressed TCRB transcripts were sequenced. Produced via immunoSEQ multiplex PCR; TCRdb's table is partial and in-frame only. The sample lists 120,000 or so clones, roughly 17% occurring once. Their antigens remain unidentified. Material: central memory CD4+ T cells from blood. The receptors were sampled from a man younger than 35 with type 1 diabetes.

About this clone itself: One end of the junction fails to match germline, which may point to a read error. Other DNA sequences in the same sample also yield this CDR3. This chain connects TRBV29-1 to TRBJ2-2, with D possibly TRBD2 on 5 matching bases. The CDR3 is 14 amino acids. The germline V gene has CDR1 SQVTM and CDR2 ANQGSEA. Here the CDR3 reads CSVEGREGTGELFF. The DNA for the CDR3 is TGCAGCGTGGAAGGGCGCGAGGGCACCGGGGAGCTGTTTTTT.

The CDR3 loop is CSVGRVGGAQETQYF. As DNA, the CDR3 is TGCAGCGTTGGTCGGGTCGGCGGGGCCCAAGAGACCCAGTACTTC. The J gene is TRBJ2-5, the V gene TRBV29-1; D possibly corresponds to TRBD2 (6 bases). V was cut by 4 bases and J by 1 base, with 16 bases left in between. CDR3 size: 15 residues. Germline V gene lookup returns CDR1 SQVTM and CDR2 ANQGSEA.

The table lists this clone with a few counts. J is TRBJ2-1 and V is TRBV7-2; 7 bases line up with TRBD2. Unmatched junction bases numbered 5, after V lost 5 bases and J lost 4 bases. Germline-derived CDR1 and CDR2 are SGHTA and FQGNSA. The CDR3 spans 14 residues. Written as DNA, the CDR3 is TGTGCCAGCAGCGCCCGGGAGGAGTACAATGAGCAGTTCTTC. It yields the protein CASSAREEYNEQFF.

The V gene is TRBV5-6, the J gene TRBJ1-2; TRBD1 matches at 7 bases. The CDR3 is made up of 13 amino acids. V shed 2 bases and J 7 bases; nucleotides not matched to a gene: 5. Per the germline V gene, CDR1 is SGHDT and CDR2 is YYEEEE. CDR3 DNA: TGTGCCAGCAGCTTACAGGGGTCGAGTGGCTACACCTTC. This translates into CASSLQGSSGYTF.

This clone was observed a handful of times. The genes are TRBV19 and TRBJ2-7; TRBD2 agrees at 9 bases. The J segment lost 3 bases and the V segment lost 0 bases, leaving 6 bases of the junction unmatched. CDR3 length: 16 amino acids. Germline V gene lookup returns CDR1 LNHDA and CDR2 SQIVND (reference sequence). This CDR3 reads CASSIEKTSGHYEQYF. The DNA of the CDR3 is TGTGCCAGTAGTATAGAAAAGACTAGCGGCCACTACGAGCAGTACTTC.

The rearrangement joins TRBV2 to TRBJ2-1; D is unresolved. V was shortened by 0 bases and J by 4 bases, with 10 bases between the two germline ends. The germline gives CDR1 SNHLY, CDR2 FYNNEI. The CDR3 loop spans 15 amino acids. As DNA, the CDR3 is TGTGCCAGCAGTGAAGCCCTCCCGGGTTACAATGAGCAGTTCTTC. It is translated as CASSEALPGYNEQFF.

In this sample, this clone turned up a few times. The chain carries TRBV29-1 and TRBJ1-2; perhaps TRBD1 as D (6 bases). This CDR3 spans 13 amino acids. V shed 6 bases and J shed 4 bases, with 15 bases lying between them. Germline CDR1 reads SQVTM; CDR2 reads ANQGSEA. CDR3: CSVTQGTFYGYTF. The CDR3 nucleotides read TGCAGCGTCACCCAGGGGACGTTCTATGGCTACACCTTC.

This rearrangement joins TRBV30 to TRBJ1-1; D remains unclear. Per germline, CDR1 GTSNPN and CDR2 SVGIG (reference sequence). The CDR3 length is 11 residues. The V end was cut by 2 bases, the J end by 7 bases, with 8 bases between. CDR3 in amino acids: CAWSSELEAFF. The CDR3 coding sequence is TGTGCCTGGAGTTCGGAACTTGAAGCTTTCTTT. The entire variable domain, with the rest obtained from reference TRBV30 and TRBJ1-1, is as follows: SQTIHQWPATLVQPVGSPLSLECTVEGTSNPNLYWYRQAAGRGLQLLFYSVGIGQISSEVPQNLSASRPQDRQFILSSKKLLLSDSGFYLCAWSSELEAFFGQGTRLTVV.

The chain joins TRBV2 to TRBJ2-1, with TRBD2 matching over 7 bases. In germline, CDR1 is SNHLY, CDR2 FYNNEI. CDR3 length: 15 amino acids. The V gene end was trimmed by 6 bases and the J gene end by 4 bases; junction bases not matched to a gene: 9. The CDR3 loop is CASRTLAGKYNEQFF. The DNA of the CDR3 is TGTGCCAGCAGGACATTAGCGGGCAAATACAATGAGCAGTTCTTC.

Here the CDR3 reads CATGKTDLLSYEQYF. In DNA form, the CDR3 reads TGTGCCACTGGCAAGACAGACCTGCTAAGCTACGAGCAGTACTTC. The V gene is TRBV15, the J gene TRBJ2-7; D perhaps matches TRBD1 (5 bases). The germline CDR1 and CDR2 sequences are LNHNV and YYDKDF (reference sequence). This CDR3 has 15 amino acids. The germline V and J ends were trimmed by 9 bases and 3 bases, with 21 bases remaining between them.

The V gene is TRBV19, the J gene TRBJ1-1; TRBD1 might be the D (6 bases). Per the germline V gene, CDR1 is LNHDA and CDR2 is SQIVND (reference sequence). The CDR3 runs 15 residues. V lost 5 bases and J 2 bases, leaving 15 bases between the germline ends. The CDR3, as DNA: TGTGCCAGTAGTCCTCCCGGGACATTTAACACTGAAGCTTTCTTT. Protein: CASSPPGTFNTEAFF.

This clone came up a few times. The sample contains more than one DNA sequence encoding this CDR3. This chain uses TRBV5-1 with TRBJ2-3, with D possibly TRBD2 on 6 matching bases. Looked up from germline, CDR1 is SGHRS and CDR2 is YFSETQ. V was pared by 4 bases and J by 1 base, with 10 bases between. The CDR3 extends over 14 amino acids. CDR3 region: CASSPGEGTDTQYF. CDR3 nucleotide sequence: TGCGCCAGCAGCCCCGGGGAGGGCACAGATACGCAGTATTTT.

The chain couples TRBV7-9 to TRBJ2-3, with 15 bases that match TRBD2. J was trimmed by 3 bases and V by 5 bases; bases with no gene match: 0. This CDR3 contains 15 residues. Germline CDR1 is SEHNR and CDR2 is FQNEAQ (reference sequence). The CDR3 nucleotides are TGTGCCAGCAGCGGGACTAGCGGGGGGACAGATACGCAGTATTTT. Protein: CASSGTSGGTDTQYF.

Only a few counts were recorded for this clone. The J gene is TRBJ2-7, the V gene TRBV6-5; perhaps TRBD1 as D (6 bases). The ends were cut back, 4 bases at V and 3 bases at J, with 13 bases in the middle. This CDR3 is built from 14 residues. Looked up from germline, CDR1 is MNHEY and CDR2 is SVGAGI. In DNA form, the CDR3 reads TGTGCCAGCAGTTCACAGGGAATTGGCTACGAGCAGTACTTC. This gives the protein CASSSQGIGYEQYF.

V gene TRBV6-5 combines with J gene TRBJ2-7, with 8 bases that match TRBD2. V lost 7 bases and J lost 4; bases outside the gene matches: 6. CDR3 length: 13 residues. From germline, CDR1 is MNHEY and CDR2 SVGAGI. The CDR3 loop reads CASTLAATYEQYF. The CDR3 DNA is TGTGCCAGCACACTAGCGGCAACGTACGAGCAGTACTTC.

CDR3 in amino acids: CASSPLATGVFNEQFF. The DNA for the CDR3 is TGTGCCAGCAGCCCCTTAGCCACAGGGGTTTTCAATGAGCAGTTCTTC. The chain uses TRBV7-2 and TRBJ2-1, with 7 nucleotides matching TRBD1. Per germline, CDR1 SGHTA and CDR2 FQGNSA. This CDR3 region has 16 residues. V lost 5 bases to trimming and J lost 6 bases; unmatched junction nucleotides: 13.

The CDR3: CASSEATGGYEQYF. The CDR3 DNA follows: TGTGCCAGCAGTGAAGCCACAGGGGGGTACGAGCAGTACTTC. This sequence joins TRBV6-1 and TRBJ2-7; TRBD1 aligns across 8 bases. Germline loops: CDR1 MNHNS, CDR2 SASEGT. V gave up 0 bases and J gave up 4 bases; unmatched junction bases: 2. The CDR3 has 14 amino acids.

V gene TRBV7-9 combines with J gene TRBJ1-1; TRBD1 matches 8 bases. The CDR3 consists of 14 residues. Trimming removed 3 bases from V and 10 bases from J; junction bases left unmatched: 10. Per germline, CDR1 SEHNR and CDR2 FQNEAQ (reference sequence). The CDR3 reads CASSFFRGPKRAFF. The CDR3 coding sequence is TGTGCCAGCAGCTTCTTCAGGGGGCCGAAAAGAGCTTTCTTT.

The chain links TRBV29-1 to TRBJ2-5; 9 bases match TRBD2. V gave up 6 bases and J gave up 5 bases; unmatched junction bases: 7. Germline V gene sequence: CDR1 SQVTM, CDR2 ANQGSEA. The CDR3 sequence is 13 residues long. CDR3 sequence: CSVRAGGQETQYF. The CDR3 DNA is TGCAGCGTCCGGGCGGGGGGGCAGGAGACCCAGTACTTC.

As for this clone: The junction shows a germline mismatch at one end, possibly a read error. This rearrangement joins TRBV5-1 to TRBJ1-6; D gene unclear. This CDR3 contains 14 residues. CDR1 SGHRS and CDR2 YFSETQ come from the germline V gene. CDR3 sequence: CASSLWGFESPPHF. In DNA, the CDR3 is TGCGCCAGCAGCTTGTGGGGATTCGAATCACCCCCCCACTTT.

The sample holds one count of this clone. The rearrangement links TRBV4-3 to TRBJ2-7; D might be TRBD2 (5 bases). The CDR3 runs to 17 residues. Germline CDR1 reads LGHNA; CDR2 reads YSLEER. V lost 3 bases and J lost 6, with 24 bases in between. This chain's CDR3 is CASSHGPSGLSGSEQYF. DNA for the CDR3: TGCGCCAGCAGCCATGGGCCCTCAGGCTTGTCTGGGAGCGAGCAGTACTTC.

On this clone: The sample has other DNA sequences that encode this CDR3 too. The V and J genes are TRBV30 and TRBJ2-7; D ambiguous. Trimming removed 3 bases at V and 0 bases at J, with 6 bases between. CDR3 length: 12 amino acids. Germline V gene data show CDR1 as GTSNPN and CDR2 as SVGIG (reference sequence). The chain's CDR3 is CAWSGLSYEQYF. The CDR3 DNA reads as TGTGCCTGGAGCGGTCTCTCCTACGAGCAGTACTTC.

The table lists this clone with a few counts. The chain joins TRBV7-2 to TRBJ2-1; 8 bases match TRBD2. V dropped 0 bases and J dropped 3; count of bases not matched to a gene: 4. Germline V lookup: CDR1 SGHTA, CDR2 FQGNSA. This CDR3 has 16 amino acids. CDR3 nucleotide sequence: TGTGCCAGCAGCTTAGCTAGCGGGATAATCTACAATGAGCAGTTCTTC. Translation: CASSLASGIIYNEQFF.

The chain joins TRBV9 to TRBJ2-5, with D perhaps being TRBD1 or TRBD2 (5 bases each). The CDR3 is 16 residues long. Trimming left V 5 bases short and J 2 bases short, with 19 bases between. CDR1 is SGDLS, CDR2 YYNGEE, per germline. The CDR3 protein is CASSLSGDGSQETQYF. CDR3 bases: TGTGCCAGCAGTTTGTCTGGGGACGGATCTCAAGAGACCCAGTACTTC. The full variable domain, rest sourced from reference TRBV9 and TRBJ2-5, is DSGVTQTPKHLITATGQRVTLRCSPRSGDLSVYWYQQSLDQGLQFLIQYYNGEERAKGNILERFSAQQFPDLHSELNLSSLELGDSALYFCASSLSGDGSQETQYFGPGTRLLVL.

A few counts support this clone. This chain links TRBV2 with TRBJ2-2, with no clear D. There are 14 residues in the CDR3. V was trimmed by 7 bases and J by 2 bases, leaving 11 bases between them. Looked up from germline, CDR1 is SNHLY and CDR2 is FYNNEI. CDR3 sequence: CASIDGINTGELFF. For the CDR3, the DNA is TGTGCCAGCATCGACGGTATAAACACCGGGGAGCTGTTTTTT.

The chain combines TRBV6-5 with TRBJ2-2, with D perhaps matching TRBD1 or TRBD2 (5 bases each). Per germline, CDR1 MNHEY and CDR2 SVGAGI. Deletions cut 8 bases from V and 5 bases from J, with 15 bases between. This CDR3 comprises 14 residues. The CDR3 nucleotides are TGTGCCAGCCGCTGGGACCTTAAAACCGGGGAGCTGTTTTTT. This encodes CASRWDLKTGELFF.

The rearrangement uses TRBV5-1 and TRBJ1-2; unclear D gene. Germline assignment: CDR1 SGHRS and CDR2 YFSETQ. CDR3 length: 15 amino acids. V lost 0 bases and J lost 2, with 11 bases in between. In DNA, the CDR3 is TGCGCCAGCAGCTTGGACGCCTCACCGAACTATGGCTACACCTTC. It encodes CASSLDASPNYGYTF.

This clone was observed a few times. The gene calls are TRBV5-4 and TRBJ2-3, with D hard to call. CDR3 length: 13 amino acids. The V gene lost 0 bases and the J gene lost 4 bases, with 6 bases spanning the gap. Germline CDR1 reads SGHNT; CDR2 reads YYREEE (reference sequence). As DNA, the CDR3 is TGTGCCAGCAGCTTGGCCGGGCCAGATACGCAGTATTTT. It codes for CASSLAGPDTQYF. Complete variable domain (other parts from reference TRBV5-4 and TRBJ2-3): ETGVTQSPTHLIKTRGQQVTLRCSSQSGHNTVSWYQQALGQGPQFIFQYYREEENGRGNFPPRFSGLQFPNYSSELNVNALELDDSALYLCASSLAGPDTQYFGPGTRLTVL.

This clone was found many times. The gene calls are TRBV13 and TRBJ1-4; 10 nucleotides agree with TRBD1. This CDR3 has 16 amino acids. The germline CDR1 and CDR2 sequences are PRHDT and FYEKMQ (reference sequence). The V segment lost 5 bases and the J segment 7 bases; nucleotides outside the gene matches: 10. The CDR3 spells CASSPERQGASEKLFF. In nucleotides, the CDR3 is TGTGCCAGCAGCCCCGAACGACAGGGGGCCTCTGAAAAACTGTTTTTT.